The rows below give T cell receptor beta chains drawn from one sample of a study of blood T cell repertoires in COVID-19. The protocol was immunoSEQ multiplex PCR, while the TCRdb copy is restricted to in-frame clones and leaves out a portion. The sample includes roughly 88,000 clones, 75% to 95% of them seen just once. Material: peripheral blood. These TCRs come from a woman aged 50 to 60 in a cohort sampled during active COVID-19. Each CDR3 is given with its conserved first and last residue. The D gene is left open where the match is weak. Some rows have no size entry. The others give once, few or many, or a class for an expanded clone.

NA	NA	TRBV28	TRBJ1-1	CASSRPGDWAEAFF	TGTGCCAGCTCACGCCCAGGGGATTGGGCTGAAGCTTTCTTT
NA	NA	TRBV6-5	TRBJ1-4	CASRTGLNNEKLFF	TGTGCCAGCCGTACAGGGCTTAATAATGAAAAACTGTTTTTT
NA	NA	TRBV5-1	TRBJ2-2	CASSSTTDIAGELFF	TGCGCCAGCAGCTCCACGACAGATATAGCCGGGGAGCTGTTTTTT
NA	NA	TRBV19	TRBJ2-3	CASSIRGSTDTQYF	TGTGCCAGTAGTATCCGGGGTAGCACAGATACGCAGTATTTT
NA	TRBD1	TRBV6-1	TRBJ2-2	CASSGLQGPSGGELFF	TGTGCCAGCAGTGGCTTACAGGGGCCCAGCGGCGGGGAGCTGTTTTTT
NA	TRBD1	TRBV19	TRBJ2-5	CASSPSTGLGAQETQYF	TGTGCCAGTAGTCCCTCGACAGGGTTGGGGGCCCAAGAGACCCAGTACTTC
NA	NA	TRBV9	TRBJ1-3	CASSVEYSNSGNTIYF	TGTGCCAGCAGCGTAGAGTACAGCAACTCTGGAAACACCATATATTTT
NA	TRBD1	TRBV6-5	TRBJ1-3	CASSSTPGQGGNTIYF	TGTGCCAGCAGTTCAACACCGGGACAGGGAGGAAACACCATATATTTT
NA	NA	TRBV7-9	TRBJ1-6	CASSLGQLGSYNSPLHF	TGTGCCAGCAGCCTGGGCCAGTTGGGTTCCTATAATTCACCCCTCCACTTT
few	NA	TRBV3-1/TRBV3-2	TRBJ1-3	CASSQEAGSSGNTIYF	TGTGCCAGCAGCCAGGAGGCGGGCTCCTCTGGAAACACCATATATTTT
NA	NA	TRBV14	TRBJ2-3	CATSPRLTDTQYF	TGTGCCACCTCGCCGCGACTGACAGATACGCAGTATTTT
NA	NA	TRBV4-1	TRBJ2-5	CASSQEPPGRETQYF	TGCGCCAGCAGCCAAGAACCGCCAGGGAGGGAGACCCAGTACTTC
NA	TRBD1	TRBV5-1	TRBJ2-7	CASSLVTGYEQYF	TGCGCCAGCAGCTTGGTGACAGGGTACGAGCAGTACTTC
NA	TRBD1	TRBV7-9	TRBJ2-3	CASSLTGGNIDTQYF	TGTGCCAGCAGCTTGACAGGGGGGAACATAGATACGCAGTATTTT
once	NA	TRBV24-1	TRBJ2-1	CATSDSGYGPSEQFF	TGTGCCACCAGTGATTCAGGGTATGGGCCTTCGGAGCAGTTCTTC
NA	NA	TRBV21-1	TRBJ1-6	CASTSVPSPLHF	TGTGCCAGCACTTCTGTCCCTTCACCCCTCCACTTT
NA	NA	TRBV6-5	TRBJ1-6	CASSSPAGDNAPLHF	TGTGCCAGCAGTTCTCCGGCAGGGGACAACGCACCCCTCCACTTT
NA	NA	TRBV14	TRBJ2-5	CASRPTGQETQYF	TGTGCCAGCAGGCCGACGGGGCAAGAGACCCAGTACTTC
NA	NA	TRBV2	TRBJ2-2	CASTSVAGTGELFF	TGTGCCAGCACAAGTGTGGCGGGCACCGGGGAGCTGTTTTTT
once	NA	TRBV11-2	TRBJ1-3	CASSSGHGLSGNTIYF	TGTGCCAGCAGCTCGGGACATGGTCTCTCTGGAAACACCATATATTTT
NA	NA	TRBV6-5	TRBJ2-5	CASSYGSIQETQYF	TGTGCCAGCAGTTATGGGAGTATCCAAGAGACCCAGTACTTC
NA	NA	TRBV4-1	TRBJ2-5	CASSQGVRETQYF	TGCGCCAGCAGCCAGGGAGTCCGAGAGACCCAGTACTTC
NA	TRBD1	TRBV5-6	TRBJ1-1	CASSVGQGLNTEAFF	TGTGCCAGCAGCGTTGGACAGGGATTGAACACTGAAGCTTTCTTT
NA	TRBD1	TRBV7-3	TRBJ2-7	CASSSPGQGATEQYF	TGTGCCAGCAGCTCACCGGGACAGGGGGCAACCGAGCAGTACTTC
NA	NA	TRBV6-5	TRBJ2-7	CASSYSIGGSPYEQYF	TGTGCCAGCAGTTACTCGATTGGGGGGTCCCCCTACGAGCAGTACTTC
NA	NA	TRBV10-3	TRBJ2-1	CAISRGGEEQFF	TGTGCCATCTCCCGAGGGGGAGAGGAGCAGTTCTTC
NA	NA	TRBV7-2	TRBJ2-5	CASSLGQAETQYF	TGTGCCAGCAGCTTAGGACAGGCTGAGACCCAGTACTTC
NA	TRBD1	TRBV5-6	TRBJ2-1	CASSLDRGFLKVNEQFF	TGTGCCAGCAGCTTGGACAGGGGCTTTCTAAAGGTCAATGAGCAGTTCTTC
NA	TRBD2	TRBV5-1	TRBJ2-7	CASRRLAGAGSYEQYF	TGCGCCAGCCGAAGACTAGCGGGAGCTGGTTCCTACGAGCAGTACTTC
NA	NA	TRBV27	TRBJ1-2	CASSATGTYGYTF	TGTGCCAGCAGTGCGACAGGCACCTATGGCTACACCTTC
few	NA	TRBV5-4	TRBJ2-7	CASADSHYEQYF	TGTGCCAGCGCCGACAGTCACTACGAGCAGTACTTC
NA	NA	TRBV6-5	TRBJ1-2	CASRLRGSNGYTF	TGTGCCAGCAGGTTGAGAGGTTCGAATGGCTACACCTTC
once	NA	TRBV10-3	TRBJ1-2	CAITPDRTWNYGYTF	TGTGCCATCACCCCCGACAGGACATGGAACTATGGCTACACCTTC
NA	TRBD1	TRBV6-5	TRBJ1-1	CASSYVGQGRTEAFF	TGTGCCAGCAGTTACGTGGGACAGGGGCGAACTGAAGCTTTCTTT
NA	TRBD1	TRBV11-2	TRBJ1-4	CASSALQGAGEKLFF	TGTGCCAGCAGTGCCCTACAGGGGGCGGGGGAAAAACTGTTTTTT
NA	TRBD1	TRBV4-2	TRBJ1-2	CASSQDLTLSWTGGMGYGYTF	TGTGCCAGCAGCCAAGATTTGACCCTCAGTTGGACAGGGGGCATGGGCTATGGCTACACCTTC
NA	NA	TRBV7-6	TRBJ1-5	CASSLGRNQPQHF	TGTGCCAGCAGCTTAGGGAGGAATCAGCCCCAGCATTTT
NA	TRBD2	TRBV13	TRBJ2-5	CASSRTAVVKTPSGRGETQYF	TGTGCCAGCAGTCGAACGGCGGTAGTTAAAACCCCTAGCGGGAGGGGTGAGACCCAGTACTTC
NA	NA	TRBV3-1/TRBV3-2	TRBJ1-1	CASSQDRGGTEAFF	TGTGCCAGCAGCCAAGATAGGGGGGGCACTGAAGCTTTCTTT
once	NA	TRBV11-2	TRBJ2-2	CASLGQISAGELFF	TGTGCCAGCCTGGGGCAGATCTCCGCCGGGGAGCTGTTTTTT
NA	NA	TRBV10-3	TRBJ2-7	CALDTIPEQYF	TGTGCCCTCGATACTATTCCCGAGCAGTACTTC
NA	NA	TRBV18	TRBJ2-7	CASSPAGTYEQYF	TGTGCCAGCTCGCCCGCCGGGACCTACGAGCAGTACTTC
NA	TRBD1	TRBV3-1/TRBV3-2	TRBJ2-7	CASSPLGQGRVRF	TGTGCCAGCAGCCCCCTAGGACAGGGTCGAGTGAGGTTC
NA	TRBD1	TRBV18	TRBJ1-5	CASSSGTGVGQPQHF	TGTGCCAGCTCATCCGGGACAGGGGTGGGTCAGCCCCAGCATTTT
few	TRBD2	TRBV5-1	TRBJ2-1	CASSLGRGEQFF	TGCGCCAGCAGCTTGGGGCGGGGGGAACAGTTCTTC
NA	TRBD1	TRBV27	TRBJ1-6	CASSSRGPYNSPLHF	TGTGCCAGCAGTTCGAGGGGGCCCTATAATTCACCCCTCCACTTT
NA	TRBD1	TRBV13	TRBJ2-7	CASSPIPGGSEQYF	TGTGCCAGCAGCCCCATACCAGGGGGCTCCGAGCAGTACTTC
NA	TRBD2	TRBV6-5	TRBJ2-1	CASSWTSGDYNEQFF	TGTGCCAGCAGTTGGACTAGCGGGGACTACAATGAGCAGTTCTTC
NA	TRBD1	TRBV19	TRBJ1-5	CASSTSGGHQPQHF	TGTGCCAGTAGTACGTCAGGGGGCCATCAGCCCCAGCATTTT
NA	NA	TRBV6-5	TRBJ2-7	CASSYGQGSYEQYF	TGTGCCAGCAGTTACGGGCAGGGCTCCTACGAGCAGTACTTC
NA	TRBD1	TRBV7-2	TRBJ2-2	CASLEGQADIGELFF	TGTGCCAGTTTAGAAGGACAGGCGGACATCGGGGAGCTGTTTTTT
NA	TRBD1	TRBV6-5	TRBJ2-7	CASRRDRTYEQYF	TGTGCCAGCAGAAGGGACAGGACCTACGAGCAGTACTTC
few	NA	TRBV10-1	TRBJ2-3	CASSDRGADTQYF	TGCGCCAGCAGTGACAGGGGGGCAGATACGCAGTATTTT